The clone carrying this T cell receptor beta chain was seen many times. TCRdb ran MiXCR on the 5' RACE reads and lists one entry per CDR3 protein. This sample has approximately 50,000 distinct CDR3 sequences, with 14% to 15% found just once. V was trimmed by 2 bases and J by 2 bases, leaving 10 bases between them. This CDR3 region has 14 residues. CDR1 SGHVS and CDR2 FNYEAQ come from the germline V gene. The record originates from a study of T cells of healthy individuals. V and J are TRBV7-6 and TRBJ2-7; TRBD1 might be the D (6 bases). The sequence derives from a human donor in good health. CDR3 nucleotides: TGTGCCAGCAGCTTAACAGGGCCCGCCTACGAGCAGTACTTC. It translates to CASSLTGPAYEQYF.